The 5 T cell receptor beta chains reported below all come from one sample, sequenced in a study of T cells in Graves' hyperthyroidism and ophthalmopathy. It was RNA transcripts that yielded the amplified TCR beta CDR3 regions. During a first-round RT-PCR of the TCR CDR3, the HTBI primer set was used. In TCRdb, the multiplex PCR reads were re-called with MiXCR into one record per CDR3 protein. Among 350,000 to 400,000 distinct CDR3 sequences listed, roughly 19% were seen once. The sequenced material came from blood. These receptors originate from a woman aged 18-29 years with Graves' hyperthyroidism.

The J gene is TRBJ2-5, the V gene TRBV28; D remains ambiguous. CDR1 is MDHEN, CDR2 SYDVKM, per germline. This CDR3 has 12 residues. Trimming left V 3 bases short and J 5 bases short, with 7 bases between. This chain's CDR3 is CASSFTSETQYF. The CDR3 nucleotides are TGTGCCAGCAGTTTTACTTCCGAGACCCAGTACTTC.

The J gene is TRBJ1-5, the V gene TRBV18; D perhaps matches TRBD1 (5 bases). The germline V and J ends were trimmed by 6 bases and 0 bases, with 15 bases remaining between them. The CDR3 runs to 16 residues. The germline gives CDR1 KGHSH, CDR2 LQKENI. The CDR3: CASSARGVYSNQPQHF. CDR3 in DNA: TGTGCCAGCTCTGCGCGAGGGGTTTATAGCAATCAGCCCCAGCATTTT.

The genes are TRBV5-1 and TRBJ1-1, with a tentative D call TRBD1 (6 bases). This CDR3 is 13 amino acids long. V was trimmed by 0 bases and J by 7 bases, leaving 10 bases between them. The germline V gene encodes CDR1 SGHRS and CDR2 YFSETQ. The CDR3 here is CASSLAEGGEAFF. Here the CDR3 DNA reads TGCGCCAGCAGCTTGGCCGAAGGGGGTGAAGCTTTCTTT.

This chain joins TRBV15 and TRBJ1-5, with unresolved D. V was cut by 1 base and J by 2 bases, with 15 bases left in between. The CDR3 contains 17 residues. Germline CDR1 and CDR2: LNHNV and YYDKDF (reference sequence). The CDR3 loop is CATSRAEPVSGNQPQHF. In DNA, the CDR3 is TGTGCCACCAGCAGAGCGGAGCCCGTATCGGGCAATCAGCCCCAGCATTTT.

This clonotype was seen at least ten times. The gene calls are TRBV12-3 or TRBV12-4 and TRBJ2-7; no reliable D call. This CDR3 is 15 amino acids long. V was pared by 5 bases and J by 6 bases, with 20 bases between. Written as DNA, the CDR3 is TGTGCCAGCAGTCCCCTTGAGGCGGTTCCGGGCGAGCAGTACTTC. Translating it yields CASSPLEAVPGEQYF.